This T cell receptor (beta chain) was identified during a study listed by TCRdb under 2016. To prepare the library, RT-PCR was applied. TCRdb records Illumina MiSeq as the sequencer. The public reads were reanalyzed by TCRdb: fastp trimming at Q25, MiXCR alignment, in-frame beta chains only. Rows merge per CDR3 protein into single entries with the most common DNA and genes. The table for this sample lists about 700,000 distinct CDR3 sequences; over 12% of them were counted only once. The ten biggest clones cover roughly 4% of the sample. Concerning this clonotype: What this receptor recognizes is not known. No much larger clone exists at a distance of one base, and base qualities are not known.

The CDR1 and CDR2 encoded by the germline V gene are SGHVS and FQNEAQ. The CDR3 sequence holds 16 residues, the cysteine and phenylalanine included. Left in the record is the CDR3 DNA by itself, 48 bases read in frame from the first base. The chain uses TRBV7-8 and TRBJ2-5, with TRBD2 as a weak D call on 7 bases. The DNA end is a closer match to TRBJ2-1, so the J assignment may be wrong. This TCR derives from a female donor in good health, serving as a healthy control. Sequencing was carried out using memory CD4+ T cells from blood. The CDR3 protein sequence reads: CASSAQGGGTYNEQFF. The sequenced DNA: TGTGCCAGCAGCGCCCAGGGCGGGGGCACATACAATGAGCAGTTCTTC.